The 16 T cell receptor beta chains below all came from one sample that was sequenced in a study of T cell responses to AZD1222 COVID-19 vaccine. Repertoires were generated with immunoSEQ multiplex PCR, while TCRdb's copy carries only in-frame clones and drops some. The table has roughly 170,000 clones, around 94% seen once; the top ten hold 1.6%. The specimen comprised peripheral blood, sampled 28 days after the second AZD1222 dose. Receptor source: an adult who received the AZD1222 COVID-19 vaccine.

This chain links TRBV18 with TRBJ1-1, with D tentatively TRBD1 (5 bases). Germline V gives CDR1 KGHSH, CDR2 LQKENI. Trimming stripped 3 bases from V and 0 bases from J, with 11 bases between. This CDR3 comprises 15 residues. This CDR3 is CASSPEKTVNTEAFF. In DNA, the CDR3 is TGTGCCAGCTCACCTGAGAAGACAGTGAACACTGAAGCTTTCTTT.

The chain uses TRBV4-3 and TRBJ1-1; D unresolved. The CDR3 is 13 amino acids. Germline V gene sequence: CDR1 LGHNA, CDR2 YSLEER. V dropped 4 bases and J dropped 1 base, with 7 bases sitting between them. The DNA for the CDR3 is TGCGCCAGCAGCCCCCTCCCGAACACTGAAGCTTTCTTT. This encodes CASSPLPNTEAFF.

This rearrangement joins TRBV10-3 to TRBJ2-7, with a possible D match to TRBD2 (5 bases). This CDR3 is 17 amino acids long. In germline, CDR1 is ENHRY, CDR2 SYGVKD. V lost 3 bases and J lost 5, with 23 bases in between. The CDR3 bases are TGTGCCATCAGTGACCTCGAGGAGGTTTGGGCGGAAAACGAGCAGTACTTC. Translating it yields CAISDLEEVWAENEQYF.

The chain links TRBV29-1 to TRBJ1-2; no clear D. The V gene lost 4 bases and the J gene lost 5 bases, with 14 bases spanning the gap. There are 13 residues in the CDR3. The germline CDR1 and CDR2 sequences are SQVTM and ANQGSEA. CDR3 nucleotide sequence: TGCAGCGTTGCTGATCGGGGATCTTATGGCTACACCTTC. Amino acid sequence: CSVADRGSYGYTF.

The V gene is TRBV6-6, the J gene TRBJ2-1; no clear D. This CDR3 spans 15 amino acids. V was trimmed by 0 bases and J by 4 bases, leaving 10 bases between them. The V gene's germline CDR1 is MNHNY and CDR2 SVGAGI (reference sequence). As DNA, the CDR3 is TGTGCCAGCAGTTACTCGAGTGGCGGTTACAATGAGCAGTTCTTC. Its translation: CASSYSSGGYNEQFF.

The chain carries TRBV5-3 and TRBJ2-7, with TRBD1 matching 11 bases. TRBV5-3 is treated as an ORF (open reading frame) with a function not yet certain. With 3 bases clipped from V and 6 bases from J, the junction kept 11 bases outside the gene matches. The CDR3 covers 16 residues. CDR3 in DNA: TGTGCCAGAAGCTCGACGAGGGGACAGGGGGAGGCCGAGCAGTACTTC. The encoded protein is CARSSTRGQGEAEQYF.

The gene calls are TRBV7-9 and TRBJ2-4; D is uncertain. CDR1 and CDR2 (germline): SEHNR, FQNEAQ (reference sequence). The length of the CDR3 is 19 residues. Trimming pared 1 base from V and 0 bases from J, leaving 19 bases between. As DNA, the CDR3 is TGTGCCAGCAGCTTAGACGGGCCAGGTTTGACTCTAGCCAAAAACATTCAGTACTTC. This codes for CASSLDGPGLTLAKNIQYF.

The rearrangement joins TRBV18 to TRBJ1-5, with D unclear. The V end lost 3 bases, the J end lost 7 bases, and 22 bases lay between the germline ends. Germline CDR1 and CDR2: KGHSH and LQKENI. The CDR3 has 17 residues. CDR3 sequence (DNA): TGTGCCAGCTCACCCTCGAATCGGGGAGATGTTAGGCAGCCCCAGCATTTT. It translates to CASSPSNRGDVRQPQHF.

The chain is built from TRBV3-1 (or the pseudogene TRBV3-2) and TRBJ2-2; 8 bases align to TRBD2. V was pared by 0 bases and J by 6 bases, with 3 bases of the junction left unmatched. This CDR3 comprises 15 residues. Germline V gene sequence: CDR1 LGHDT, CDR2 YNNKEL (reference sequence). In DNA, the CDR3 is TGTGCCAGCAGCCAAGAAGGACTAGCCCCCGGGGAGCTGTTTTTT. It encodes CASSQEGLAPGELFF.

Only one count was recorded for this clone. V and J are TRBV6-4 and TRBJ2-5, with 8 bases fitting TRBD2. Germline-derived CDR1 and CDR2 are MRHNA and SNTAGT. CDR3 length: 16 amino acids. Germline trimming cut 4 bases from V and 0 bases from J; bases unmatched to any gene: 7. In DNA, the CDR3 is TGTGCCAGCAGTGTCGAGGCTAGCGGGTACCAAGAGACCCAGTACTTC. Translated: CASSVEASGYQETQYF.

J is TRBJ1-2 and V is TRBV12-5; TRBD1 agrees at 8 bases. Germline CDR1 and CDR2: LGHNT and FRNRAP. The V gene end was trimmed by 6 bases and the J gene end by 9 bases; junction bases not matched to a gene: 15. CDR3 size: 15 residues. CDR3 nucleotides: TGTGCTAGTGGAAGCACCGGGACAGGACCTCGGAGCTACACCTTC. This gives the protein CASGSTGTGPRSYTF.

This chain connects TRBV11-2 to TRBJ2-7; 8 positions agree with TRBD1. Unmatched junction bases numbered 4, after V lost 3 bases and J lost 3 bases. The germline gives CDR1 SGHAT, CDR2 FQNNGV. CDR3 size: 14 residues. Written as DNA, the CDR3 is TGTGCCAGCAGCTTCGGACAGGGTGACTACGAGCAGTACTTC. This translates into CASSFGQGDYEQYF.

This sequence joins TRBV7-3 and TRBJ1-1, with 8 bases matching TRBD1. Per germline, CDR1 SGHTA and CDR2 FQGTGA. V trimming: 3 bases; J trimming: 5 bases; junction bases outside the gene matches: 5. This CDR3 has 14 residues. In DNA form, the CDR3 reads TGTGCCAGCAGCTTCACCGGACAGGGAACTGAAGCTTTCTTT. Translating gives CASSFTGQGTEAFF.

The genes are TRBV30 and TRBJ2-3; perhaps TRBD1 as D (6 bases). The CDR3 has 17 residues. V was trimmed by 1 base and J by 3 bases, leaving 20 bases between them. Germline lookup yields CDR1 GTSNPN and CDR2 SVGIG (reference sequence). The CDR3 sequence: CAWSAISSGTWTDTQYF. Here the CDR3 DNA reads TGTGCCTGGAGTGCCATCAGTTCCGGGACATGGACAGATACGCAGTATTTT.

CDR3 coding DNA: TGCGCCAGCAGCTTGCGGGACAGGGTGGTCGACGAGCAGTACTTC. This encodes CASSLRDRVVDEQYF. The chain is built from TRBV5-1 and TRBJ2-7; 9 nucleotides align to TRBD1. V lost 1 base and J lost 5; bases outside the gene matches: 7. The CDR3 has 15 residues. Germline V lookup: CDR1 SGHRS, CDR2 YFSETQ.

The chain employs TRBV11-3 and TRBJ2-4, with D unclear. This CDR3 is 15 amino acids long. Germline-derived CDR1 and CDR2 are SGHNT and YENEEA. V was pared by 5 bases and J by 1 base, with 12 bases between. This CDR3 reads CASSQLGRAKNIQYF. The CDR3, as DNA: TGTGCCAGCAGCCAACTTGGAAGGGCCAAAAACATTCAGTACTTC.